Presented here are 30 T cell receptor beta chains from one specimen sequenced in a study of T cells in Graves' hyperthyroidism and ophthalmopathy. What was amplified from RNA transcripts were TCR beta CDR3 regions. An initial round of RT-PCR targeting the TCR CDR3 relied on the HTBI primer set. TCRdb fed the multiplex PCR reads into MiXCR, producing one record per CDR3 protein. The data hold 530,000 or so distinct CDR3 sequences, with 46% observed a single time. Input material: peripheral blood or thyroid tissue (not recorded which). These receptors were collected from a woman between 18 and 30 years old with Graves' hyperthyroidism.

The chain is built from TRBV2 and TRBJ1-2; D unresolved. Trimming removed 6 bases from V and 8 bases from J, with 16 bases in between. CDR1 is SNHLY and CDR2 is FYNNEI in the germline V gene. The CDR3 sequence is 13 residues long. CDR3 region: CASREEGQGGYTF. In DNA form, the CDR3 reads TGTGCCAGCAGAGAGGAGGGCCAAGGAGGCTACACCTTC.

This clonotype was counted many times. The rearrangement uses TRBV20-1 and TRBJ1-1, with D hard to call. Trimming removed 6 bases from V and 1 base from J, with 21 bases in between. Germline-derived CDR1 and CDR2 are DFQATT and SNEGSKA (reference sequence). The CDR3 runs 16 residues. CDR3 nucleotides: TGCAGTGCGGAGGGAGTTGAGGGTTTTTGGAACACTGAAGCTTTCTTT. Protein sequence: CSAEGVEGFWNTEAFF.

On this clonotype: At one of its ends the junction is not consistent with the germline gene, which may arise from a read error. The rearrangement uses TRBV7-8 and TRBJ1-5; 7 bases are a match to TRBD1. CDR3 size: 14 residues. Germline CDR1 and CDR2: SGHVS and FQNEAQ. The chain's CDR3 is CASSQGDRAETQHF. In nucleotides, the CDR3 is TGCGCCAGCAGCCAGGGAGACAGGGCGGAGACCCAGCATTTT.

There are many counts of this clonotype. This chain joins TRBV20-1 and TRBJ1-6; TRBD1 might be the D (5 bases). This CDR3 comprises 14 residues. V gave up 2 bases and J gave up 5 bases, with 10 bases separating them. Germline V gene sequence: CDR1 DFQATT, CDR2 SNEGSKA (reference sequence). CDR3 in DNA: TGCAGTGCTAGAACAGGATACAATAATTCACCCCTCCACTTT. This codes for CSARTGYNNSPLHF.

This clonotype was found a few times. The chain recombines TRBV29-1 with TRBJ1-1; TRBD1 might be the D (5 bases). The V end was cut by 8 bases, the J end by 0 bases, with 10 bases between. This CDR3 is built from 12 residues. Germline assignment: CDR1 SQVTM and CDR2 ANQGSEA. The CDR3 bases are TGCAGCTACGACAGCCTGAACACTGAAGCTTTCTTT. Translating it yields CSYDSLNTEAFF.

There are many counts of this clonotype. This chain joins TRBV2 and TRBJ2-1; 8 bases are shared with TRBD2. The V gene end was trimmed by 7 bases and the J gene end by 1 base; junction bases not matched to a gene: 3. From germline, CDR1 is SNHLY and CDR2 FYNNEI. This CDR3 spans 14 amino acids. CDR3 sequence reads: CASIQRESYNEQFF. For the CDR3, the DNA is TGTGCCAGCATCCAGCGGGAGTCCTACAATGAGCAGTTCTTC. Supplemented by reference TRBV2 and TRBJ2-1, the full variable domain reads EPEVTQTPSHQVTQMGQEVILRCVPISNHLYFYWYRQILGQKVEFLVSFYNNEISEKSEIFDDQFSVERPDGSNFTLKIRSTKLEDSAMYFCASIQRESYNEQFFGPGTRLTVL.

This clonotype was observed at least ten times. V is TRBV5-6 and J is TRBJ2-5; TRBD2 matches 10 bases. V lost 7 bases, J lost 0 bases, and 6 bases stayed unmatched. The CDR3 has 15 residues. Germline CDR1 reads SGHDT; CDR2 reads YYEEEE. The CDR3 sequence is CASQGLAEYQETQYF. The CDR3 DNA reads TGTGCCAGCCAAGGACTAGCGGAGTACCAAGAGACCCAGTACTTC.

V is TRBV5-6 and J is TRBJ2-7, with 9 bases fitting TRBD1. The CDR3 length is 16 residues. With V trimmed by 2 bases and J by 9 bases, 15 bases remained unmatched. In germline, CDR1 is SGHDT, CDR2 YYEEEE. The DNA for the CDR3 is TGTGCCAGCAGCTTCCTTGCCGGGACAGGGATGGGCGGGCAGTACTTC. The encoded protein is CASSFLAGTGMGGQYF.

CDR3 protein: CSAMGSNTEAFF. Here the CDR3 DNA reads TGCAGCGCCATGGGGTCGAACACTGAAGCTTTCTTT. The chain couples TRBV29-1 to TRBJ1-1; D is unresolved. The germline CDR1 and CDR2 sequences are SQVTM and ANQGSEA. The CDR3 is 12 amino acids. The V end lost 7 bases, the J end lost 1 base, and 10 bases lay between the germline ends.

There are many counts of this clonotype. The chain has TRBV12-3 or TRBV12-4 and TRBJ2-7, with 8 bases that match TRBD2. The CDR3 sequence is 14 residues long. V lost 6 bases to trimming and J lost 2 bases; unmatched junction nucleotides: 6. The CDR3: CASSLSGGTYEQYF. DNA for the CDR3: TGTGCCAGCAGCTTAAGCGGGGGAACCTACGAGCAGTACTTC.

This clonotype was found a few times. The CDR3 DNA sequence: TGTGCCAGCAGCGAGACAGGGGCAGATACGCAGTATTTT. Its translation is CASSETGADTQYF. The chain recombines TRBV7-3 with TRBJ2-3, with TRBD1 identical over 8 bases. V shed 5 bases and J 4 bases; nucleotides not matched to a gene: 2. Germline CDR1 is SGHTA and CDR2 is FQGTGA. This CDR3 spans 13 amino acids.

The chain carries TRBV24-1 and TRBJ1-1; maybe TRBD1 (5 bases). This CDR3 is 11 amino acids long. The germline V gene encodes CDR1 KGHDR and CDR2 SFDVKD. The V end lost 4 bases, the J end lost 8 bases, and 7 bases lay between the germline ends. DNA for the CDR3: TGTGCCACCAGTGACAGGACAGAAGCTTTCTTT. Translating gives CATSDRTEAFF.

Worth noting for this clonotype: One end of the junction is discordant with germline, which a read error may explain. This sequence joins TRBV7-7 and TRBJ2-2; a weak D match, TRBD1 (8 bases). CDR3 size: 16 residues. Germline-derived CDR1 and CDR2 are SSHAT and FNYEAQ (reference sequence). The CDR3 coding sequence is TGTGCTAGCAGCTTGTACAGGGGGGGAGTCACCGGGGAGCTGTTTTTT. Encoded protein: CASSLYRGGVTGELFF.

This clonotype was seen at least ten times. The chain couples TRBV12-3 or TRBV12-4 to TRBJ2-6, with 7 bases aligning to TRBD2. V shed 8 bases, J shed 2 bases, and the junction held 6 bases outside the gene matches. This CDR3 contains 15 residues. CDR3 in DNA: TGTGCCAGCTCTTGGGGGGGGGCTGGGGCCAACGTCCTGACTTTC. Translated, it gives CASSWGGAGANVLTF.

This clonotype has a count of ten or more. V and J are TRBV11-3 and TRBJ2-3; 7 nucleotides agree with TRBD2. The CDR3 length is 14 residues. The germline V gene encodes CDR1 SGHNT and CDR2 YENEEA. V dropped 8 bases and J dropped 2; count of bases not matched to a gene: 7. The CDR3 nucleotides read TGTGCCAGCGAGAGGCGGGAGTACACAGATACGCAGTATTTT. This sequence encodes CASERREYTDTQYF.

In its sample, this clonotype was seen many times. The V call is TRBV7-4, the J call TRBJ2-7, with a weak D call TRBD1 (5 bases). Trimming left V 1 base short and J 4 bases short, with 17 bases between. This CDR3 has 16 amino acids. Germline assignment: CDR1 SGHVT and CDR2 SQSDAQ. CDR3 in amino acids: CASSLGRPGPDYEQYF. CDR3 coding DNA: TGTGCCAGCAGCTTAGGTAGACCAGGGCCAGATTACGAGCAGTACTTC.

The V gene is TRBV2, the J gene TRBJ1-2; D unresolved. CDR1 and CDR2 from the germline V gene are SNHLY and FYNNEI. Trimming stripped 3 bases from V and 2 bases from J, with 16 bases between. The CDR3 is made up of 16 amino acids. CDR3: CASSDSEYEQNYGYTF. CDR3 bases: TGTGCCAGCAGTGATAGCGAGTACGAGCAGAACTATGGCTACACCTTC.

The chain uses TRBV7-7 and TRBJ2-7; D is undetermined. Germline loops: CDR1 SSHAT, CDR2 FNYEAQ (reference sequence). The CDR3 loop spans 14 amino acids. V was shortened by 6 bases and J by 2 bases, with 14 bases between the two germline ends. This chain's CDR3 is CASSRSPLAYEQYF. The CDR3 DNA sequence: TGTGCCAGCAGTCGGTCTCCGTTGGCCTACGAGCAGTACTTC.

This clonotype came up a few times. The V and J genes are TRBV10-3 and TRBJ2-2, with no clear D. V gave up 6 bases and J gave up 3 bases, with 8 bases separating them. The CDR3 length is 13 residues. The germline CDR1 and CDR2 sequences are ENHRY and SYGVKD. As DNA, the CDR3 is TGTGCCATCAGCGGAGACGACACCGGGGAGCTGTTTTTT. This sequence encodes CAISGDDTGELFF.

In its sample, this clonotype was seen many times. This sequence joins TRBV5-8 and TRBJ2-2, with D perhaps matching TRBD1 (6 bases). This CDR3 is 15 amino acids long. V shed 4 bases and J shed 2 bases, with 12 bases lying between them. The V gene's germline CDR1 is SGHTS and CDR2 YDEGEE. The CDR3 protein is CASSAPGDNTGELFF. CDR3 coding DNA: TGTGCCAGCAGCGCCCCAGGGGACAACACCGGGGAGCTGTTTTTT.

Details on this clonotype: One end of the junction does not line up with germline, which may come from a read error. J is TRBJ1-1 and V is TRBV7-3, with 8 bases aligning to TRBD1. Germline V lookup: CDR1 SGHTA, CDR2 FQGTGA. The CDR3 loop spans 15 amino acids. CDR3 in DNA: TGCGCCAGCAGCCAATCGGACAGGGTGAGCCCTGAAGCTTTCTTT. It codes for CASSQSDRVSPEAFF.

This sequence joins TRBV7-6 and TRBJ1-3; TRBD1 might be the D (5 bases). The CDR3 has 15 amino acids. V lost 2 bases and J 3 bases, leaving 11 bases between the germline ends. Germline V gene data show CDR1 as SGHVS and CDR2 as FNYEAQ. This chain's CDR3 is CASSLQRGYGNTIYF. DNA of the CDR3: TGTGCCAGCAGCTTACAGCGGGGCTATGGAAACACCATATATTTT.

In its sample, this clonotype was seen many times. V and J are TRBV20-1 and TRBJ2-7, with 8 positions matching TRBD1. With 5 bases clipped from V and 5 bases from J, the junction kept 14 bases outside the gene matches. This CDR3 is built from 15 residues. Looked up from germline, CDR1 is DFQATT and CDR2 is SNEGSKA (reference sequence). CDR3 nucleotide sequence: TGCAGTGCTCCCCCCAGGGGGACAGGAGGGGACGAGCAGTACTTC. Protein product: CSAPPRGTGGDEQYF.

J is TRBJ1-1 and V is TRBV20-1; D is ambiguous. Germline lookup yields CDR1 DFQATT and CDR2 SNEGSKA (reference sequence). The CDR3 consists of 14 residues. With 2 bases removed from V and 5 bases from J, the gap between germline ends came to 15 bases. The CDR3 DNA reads TGCAGTGCTAGACCTGACCCCTTAGAGACTGAAGCTTTCTTT. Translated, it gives CSARPDPLETEAFF.

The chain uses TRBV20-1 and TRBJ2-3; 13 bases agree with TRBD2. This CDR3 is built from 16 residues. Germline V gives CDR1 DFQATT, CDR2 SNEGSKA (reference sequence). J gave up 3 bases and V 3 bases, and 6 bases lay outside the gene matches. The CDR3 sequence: CSASPRLAGGTDTQYF. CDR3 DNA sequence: TGCAGTGCTAGTCCTCGACTAGCGGGAGGTACAGATACGCAGTATTTT.

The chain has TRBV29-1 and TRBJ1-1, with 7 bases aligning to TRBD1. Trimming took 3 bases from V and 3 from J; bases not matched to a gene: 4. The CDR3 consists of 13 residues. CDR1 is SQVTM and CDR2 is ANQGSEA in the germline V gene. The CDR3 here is CSVDQGVYTEAFF. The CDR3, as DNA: TGCAGCGTTGATCAGGGGGTCTACACTGAAGCTTTCTTT.

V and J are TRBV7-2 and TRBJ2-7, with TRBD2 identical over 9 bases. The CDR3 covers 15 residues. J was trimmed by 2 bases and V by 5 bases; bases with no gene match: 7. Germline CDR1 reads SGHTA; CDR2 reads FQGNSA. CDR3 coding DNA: TGTGCCAGCAGCCTCGCACGACTAGCGGCCTACGAGCAGTACTTC. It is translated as CASSLARLAAYEQYF.

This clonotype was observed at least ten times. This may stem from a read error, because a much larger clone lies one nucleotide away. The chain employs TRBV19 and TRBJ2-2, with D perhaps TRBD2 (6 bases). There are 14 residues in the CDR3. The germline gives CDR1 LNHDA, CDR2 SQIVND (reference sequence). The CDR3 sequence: CASSDSANTGGLFF. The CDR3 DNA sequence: TGTGCCAGTAGCGACAGCGCGAACACCGGGGGGCTGTTTTTT.

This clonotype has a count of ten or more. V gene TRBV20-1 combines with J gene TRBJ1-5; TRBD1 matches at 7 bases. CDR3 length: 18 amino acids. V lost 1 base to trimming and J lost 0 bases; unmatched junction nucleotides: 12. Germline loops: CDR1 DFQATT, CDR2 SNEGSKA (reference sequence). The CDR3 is CSARGLMTGLDSNQPQHF. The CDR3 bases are TGCAGTGCTAGAGGCCTAATGACAGGGCTAGATAGCAATCAGCCCCAGCATTTT.

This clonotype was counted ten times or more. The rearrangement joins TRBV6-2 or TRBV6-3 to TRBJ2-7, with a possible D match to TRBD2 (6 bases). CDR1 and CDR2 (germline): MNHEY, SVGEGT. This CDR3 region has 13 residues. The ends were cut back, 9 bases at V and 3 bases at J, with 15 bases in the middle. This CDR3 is CASRPGLVYEQYF. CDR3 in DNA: TGTGCCAGTCGTCCGGGACTCGTCTACGAGCAGTACTTC.